These 15 T cell receptor beta chains were sequenced from one sample in a study of OX40 agonist ivuxolimab in advanced cancers. Profiled with immunoSEQ multiplex PCR; TCRdb holds only in-frame clones, not every one. The sample contains roughly 71,000 clones, about 85% of which appear only once. The sequenced sample was CD4+ or CD8+ T cells sorted from blood, obtained in a trial of the OX40 agonist ivuxolimab. These receptors came from an adult with an advanced solid tumor such as melanoma, head and neck, liver or kidney cancer.

CDR3 bases: TGCGCCAGCAGCTTGGCGGCTAGCGGGGGCAGGGAGACCCAGTACTTC. Amino acid sequence: CASSLAASGGRETQYF. This rearrangement joins TRBV5-1 to TRBJ2-5; the match to TRBD2 covers 10 bases. Losses at the gene ends were 0 bases for V and 5 bases for J; bases not matched to a gene: 7. CDR1 is SGHRS and CDR2 is YFSETQ in the germline V gene. The CDR3 is made up of 16 amino acids.

The chain couples TRBV7-2 to TRBJ1-3; tentatively, D is TRBD1 (6 bases). Germline CDR1 and CDR2: SGHTA and FQGNSA. Trimming pared 1 base from V and 4 bases from J, leaving 8 bases between. This CDR3 has 14 amino acids. This CDR3 reads CASSLGRGGNTIYF. The CDR3 DNA follows: TGTGCCAGCAGCTTAGGCAGGGGAGGAAACACCATATATTTT.

The J gene is TRBJ2-7, the V gene TRBV5-1; no firm D call. There are 13 residues in the CDR3. V was cut by 0 bases and J by 2 bases, with 6 bases left in between. Germline V gene data show CDR1 as SGHRS and CDR2 as YFSETQ. The CDR3 loop is CASSLGGTYEQYF. CDR3 in DNA: TGCGCCAGCAGCTTGGGCGGCACCTACGAGCAGTACTTC.

This sequence joins TRBV11-2 and TRBJ1-1, with D tentatively TRBD1 (5 bases). Trimming removed 1 base from V and 3 bases from J, with 6 bases in between. This CDR3 has 13 residues. The germline CDR1 and CDR2 sequences are SGHAT and FQNNGV. CDR3 sequence (DNA): TGTGCCAGCAGCTTAGCCAGGGACACTGAAGCTTTCTTT. This codes for CASSLARDTEAFF.

The chain links TRBV30 to TRBJ1-1; possibly TRBD1 for D (6 bases). The CDR3 has 13 residues. The V end was cut by 0 bases, the J end by 3 bases, with 8 bases between. Germline V gives CDR1 GTSNPN, CDR2 SVGIG (reference sequence). The CDR3 region is CAWSVRTDTEAFF. The CDR3 DNA reads as TGTGCCTGGAGTGTTAGGACAGACACTGAAGCTTTCTTT.

This rearrangement joins TRBV7-2 to TRBJ2-1; D is perhaps TRBD1 or TRBD2 (5 bases each). Trimming pared 1 base from V and 3 bases from J, leaving 10 bases between. The CDR3 sequence is 15 residues long. CDR1 and CDR2 (germline): SGHTA, FQGNSA. The CDR3 DNA is TGTGCCAGCAGCTTAGGAGGGGCGCACTACAATGAGCAGTTCTTC. It codes for CASSLGGAHYNEQFF.

V usage is TRBV7-2 and J usage is TRBJ1-2; maybe TRBD1 (5 bases). V was clipped by 5 bases and J by 5 bases, with 18 bases between them. CDR1 is SGHTA, CDR2 FQGNSA, per germline. There are 15 residues in the CDR3. The CDR3 DNA is TGTGCCAGCAGCATGGGGCAGGAGAGGGGTTATGGCTACACCTTC. It is translated as CASSMGQERGYGYTF.

The rearrangement links TRBV19 to TRBJ2-2; 10 bases agree with TRBD2. The ends lost 1 base at V and 3 bases at J; junction bases unmatched: 8. This CDR3 is built from 18 residues. Germline CDR1 and CDR2: LNHDA and SQIVND (reference sequence). CDR3 sequence: CASSIVRGTSDHTGELFF. The CDR3 DNA reads TGTGCCAGTAGTATAGTCCGCGGGACTAGCGATCACACCGGGGAGCTGTTTTTT.

The J gene is TRBJ2-2, the V gene TRBV14; D gene ambiguous. The length of the CDR3 is 14 residues. The germline V gene encodes CDR1 SGHDN and CDR2 FVKESK. V lost 2 bases and J 1 base, leaving 5 bases between the germline ends. Here the CDR3 DNA reads TGTGCCAGCAGCCAAAATCTGAACACCGGGGAGCTGTTTTTT. It encodes CASSQNLNTGELFF.

The gene calls are TRBV6-1 and TRBJ2-5; D unresolved. CDR1 MNHNS and CDR2 SASEGT come from the germline V gene. CDR3 length: 15 residues. Trimming stripped 7 bases from V and 6 bases from J, with 21 bases between. The CDR3 region is CASIDSRLPPKTQYF. The DNA of the CDR3 is TGTGCCAGCATTGATTCCAGACTCCCCCCCAAGACCCAGTACTTC.

The J gene is TRBJ2-7, the V gene TRBV28; 7 bases are shared with TRBD2. V lost 6 bases and J lost 8; bases outside the gene matches: 13. The length of the CDR3 is 14 residues. Germline V gene data show CDR1 as MDHEN and CDR2 as SYDVKM. The CDR3 sequence: CASSIPSGGNQQYF. The CDR3 DNA reads as TGTGCCAGCAGCATCCCCTCGGGGGGAAACCAGCAGTACTTC.

This rearrangement joins TRBV10-2 to TRBJ2-2, with 8 bases matching TRBD2. J gave up 4 bases and V 8 bases, and 3 bases lay outside the gene matches. Germline CDR1 WSHSY, CDR2 SAAADI. The CDR3 consists of 13 residues. The CDR3 sequence: CASHLAGTGELFF. In DNA, the CDR3 is TGCGCCAGCCACCTAGCGGGCACCGGGGAGCTGTTTTTT.

This clone was seen a handful of times. The CDR3 DNA is TGTGCCAGCAGGTTCCTTGCAGGGGCCTCGGACACCTTC. Translated, it gives CASRFLAGASDTF. The chain uses TRBV27 and TRBJ1-2, with D tentatively TRBD1 (6 bases). Germline lookup yields CDR1 MNHEY and CDR2 SMNVEV (reference sequence). Trimming took off 6 bases at V and 12 bases at J, with 20 bases between the two ends. This CDR3 is built from 13 residues.

J is TRBJ2-3 and V is TRBV5-1; tentatively, D is TRBD2 (6 bases). The ends were cut back, 7 bases at V and 3 bases at J, with 18 bases in the middle. The CDR3 is made up of 15 amino acids. Germline V gene lookup returns CDR1 SGHRS and CDR2 YFSETQ. The CDR3 nucleotides are TGCGCCAGCTCAGATAAGTACGGGGGTACAGATACGCAGTATTTT. Protein sequence: CASSDKYGGTDTQYF.

The chain uses TRBV5-1 and TRBJ1-1, with TRBD1 identical over 7 bases. The V gene's germline CDR1 is SGHRS and CDR2 YFSETQ. This CDR3 region has 13 residues. V was clipped by 0 bases and J by 7 bases; unmatched bases: 3. The chain's CDR3 is CASSLGRDSEAFF. In nucleotides, the CDR3 is TGCGCCAGCAGCTTGGGCCGGGACAGTGAAGCTTTCTTT.